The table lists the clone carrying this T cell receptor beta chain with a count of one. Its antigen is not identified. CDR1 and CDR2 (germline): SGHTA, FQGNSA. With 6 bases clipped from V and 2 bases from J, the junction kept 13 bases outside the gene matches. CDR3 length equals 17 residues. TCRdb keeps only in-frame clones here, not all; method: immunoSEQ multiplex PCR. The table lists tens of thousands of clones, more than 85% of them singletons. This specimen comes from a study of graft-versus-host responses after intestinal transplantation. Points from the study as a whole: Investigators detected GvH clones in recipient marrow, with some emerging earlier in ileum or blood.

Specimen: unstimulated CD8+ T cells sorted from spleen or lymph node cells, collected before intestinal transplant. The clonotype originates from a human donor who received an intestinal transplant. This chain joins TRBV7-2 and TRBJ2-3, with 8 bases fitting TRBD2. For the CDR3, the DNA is TGTGCCAGCAGTACCCCCGGGACTAGTGTATACACAGATACGCAGTATTTT. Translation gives CASSTPGTSVYTDTQYF.